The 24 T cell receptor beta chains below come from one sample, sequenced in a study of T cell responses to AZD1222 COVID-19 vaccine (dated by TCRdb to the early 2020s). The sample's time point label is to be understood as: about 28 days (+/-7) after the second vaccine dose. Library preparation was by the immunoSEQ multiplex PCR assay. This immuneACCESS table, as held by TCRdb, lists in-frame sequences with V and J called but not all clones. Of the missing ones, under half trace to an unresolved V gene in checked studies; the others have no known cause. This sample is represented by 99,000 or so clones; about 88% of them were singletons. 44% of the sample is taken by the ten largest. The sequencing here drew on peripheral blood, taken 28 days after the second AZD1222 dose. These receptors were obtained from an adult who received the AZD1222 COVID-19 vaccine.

CDR3 in DNA: TGTGCCAGCAGTTTATCTCAGGGGGCGCGAAACACCATATATTTT. This codes for CASSLSQGARNTIYF. The V gene is TRBV28, the J gene TRBJ1-3; TRBD1 agrees at 8 bases. The CDR3 has 15 residues. The germline CDR1 and CDR2 sequences are MDHEN and SYDVKM. V lost 1 base to trimming and J lost 5 bases; unmatched junction nucleotides: 4.

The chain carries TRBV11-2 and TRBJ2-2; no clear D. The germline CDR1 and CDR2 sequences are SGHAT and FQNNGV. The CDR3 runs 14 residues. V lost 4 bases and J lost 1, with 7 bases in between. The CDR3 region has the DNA TGTGCCAGCAGCTCATCATTGAACACCGGGGAGCTGTTTTTT. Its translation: CASSSSLNTGELFF.

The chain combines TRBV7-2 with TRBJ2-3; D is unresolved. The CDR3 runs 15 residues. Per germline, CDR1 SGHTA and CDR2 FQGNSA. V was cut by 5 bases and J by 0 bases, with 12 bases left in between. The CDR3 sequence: CASSQQPTSTDTQYF. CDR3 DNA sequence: TGTGCCAGCAGCCAACAGCCTACTAGCACAGATACGCAGTATTTT. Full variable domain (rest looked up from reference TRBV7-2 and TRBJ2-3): GAGVSQSPSNKVTEKGKDVELRCDPISGHTALYWYRQSLGQGLEFLIYFQGNSAPDKSGLPSDRFSAERTGGSVSTLTIQRTQQEDSAVYLCASSQQPTSTDTQYFGPGTRLTVL.

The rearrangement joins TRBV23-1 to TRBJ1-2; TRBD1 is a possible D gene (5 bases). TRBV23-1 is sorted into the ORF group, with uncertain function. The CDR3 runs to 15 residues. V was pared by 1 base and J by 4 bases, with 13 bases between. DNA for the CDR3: TGCGCCAGCAGTCAATTAGACAGCATCCGCTATGGCTACACCTTC. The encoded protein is CASSQLDSIRYGYTF.

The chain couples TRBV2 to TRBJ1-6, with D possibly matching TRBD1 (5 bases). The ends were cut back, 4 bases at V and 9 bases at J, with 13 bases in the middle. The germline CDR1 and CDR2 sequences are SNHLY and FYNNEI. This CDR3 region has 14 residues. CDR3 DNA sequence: TGTGCCAGCAGTGTCGGGACGGGGTCTTCACCCCTCCACTTT. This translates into CASSVGTGSSPLHF.

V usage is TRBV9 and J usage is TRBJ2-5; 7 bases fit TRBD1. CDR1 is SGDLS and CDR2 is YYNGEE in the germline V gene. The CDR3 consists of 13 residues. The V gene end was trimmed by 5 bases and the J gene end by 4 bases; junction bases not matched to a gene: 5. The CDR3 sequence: CASSTGVRETQYF. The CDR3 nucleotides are TGTGCCAGCAGTACAGGGGTTCGAGAGACCCAGTACTTC.

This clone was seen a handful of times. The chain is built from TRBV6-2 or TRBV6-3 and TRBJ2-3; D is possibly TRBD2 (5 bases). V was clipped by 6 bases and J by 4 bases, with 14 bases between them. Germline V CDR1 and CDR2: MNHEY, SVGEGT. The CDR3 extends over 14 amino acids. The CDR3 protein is CASRPPSIPDTQYF. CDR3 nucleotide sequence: TGTGCCAGCAGGCCTCCTAGCATCCCAGATACGCAGTATTTT.

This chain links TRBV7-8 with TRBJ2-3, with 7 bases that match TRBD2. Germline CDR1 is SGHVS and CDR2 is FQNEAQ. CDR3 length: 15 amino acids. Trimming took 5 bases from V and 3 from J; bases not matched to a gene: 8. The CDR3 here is CASSLGLGGTDTQYF. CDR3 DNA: TGTGCCAGCAGCCTAGGACTAGGAGGGACAGATACGCAGTATTTT.

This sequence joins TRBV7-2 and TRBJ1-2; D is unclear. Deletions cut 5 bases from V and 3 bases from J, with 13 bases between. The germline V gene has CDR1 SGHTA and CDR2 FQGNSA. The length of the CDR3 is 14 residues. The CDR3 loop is CASSPTLGDYGYTF. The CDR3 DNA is TGTGCCAGCAGCCCAACCTTGGGAGACTATGGCTACACCTTC.

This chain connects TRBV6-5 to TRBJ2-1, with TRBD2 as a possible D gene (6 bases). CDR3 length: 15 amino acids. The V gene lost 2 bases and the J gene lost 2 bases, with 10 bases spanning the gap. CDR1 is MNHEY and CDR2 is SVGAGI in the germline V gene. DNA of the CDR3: TGTGCCAGCAGTTACGGCGGGACCGCCTACAATGAGCAGTTCTTC. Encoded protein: CASSYGGTAYNEQFF.

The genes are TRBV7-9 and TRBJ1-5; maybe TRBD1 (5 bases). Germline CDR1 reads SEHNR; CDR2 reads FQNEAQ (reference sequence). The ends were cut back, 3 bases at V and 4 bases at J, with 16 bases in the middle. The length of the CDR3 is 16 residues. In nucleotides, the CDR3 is TGTGCCAGCAGCTTTGGACAATTTATTGGGAATCAGCCCCAGCATTTT. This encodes CASSFGQFIGNQPQHF. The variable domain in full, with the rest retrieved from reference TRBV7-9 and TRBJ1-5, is DTGVSQNPRHKITKRGQNVTFRCDPISEHNRLYWYRQTLGQGPEFLTYFQNEAQLEKSRLLSDRFSAERPKGSFSTLEIQRTEQGDSAMYLCASSFGQFIGNQPQHFGDGTRLSIL.

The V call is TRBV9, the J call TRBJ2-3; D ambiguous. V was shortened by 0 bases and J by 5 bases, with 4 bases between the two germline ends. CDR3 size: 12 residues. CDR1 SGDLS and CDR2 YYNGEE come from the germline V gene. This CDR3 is CASSVAGDTQYF. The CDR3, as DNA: TGTGCCAGCAGCGTAGCGGGAGATACGCAGTATTTT. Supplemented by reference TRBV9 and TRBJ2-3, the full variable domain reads DSGVTQTPKHLITATGQRVTLRCSPRSGDLSVYWYQQSLDQGLQFLIQYYNGEERAKGNILERFSAQQFPDLHSELNLSSLELGDSALYFCASSVAGDTQYFGPGTRLTVL.

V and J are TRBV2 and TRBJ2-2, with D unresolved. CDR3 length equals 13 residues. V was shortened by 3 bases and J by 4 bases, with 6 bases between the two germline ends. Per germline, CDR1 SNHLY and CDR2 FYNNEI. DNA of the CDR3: TGTGCCAGCAGTGACAGTATCACCGGGGAGCTGTTTTTT. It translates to CASSDSITGELFF.

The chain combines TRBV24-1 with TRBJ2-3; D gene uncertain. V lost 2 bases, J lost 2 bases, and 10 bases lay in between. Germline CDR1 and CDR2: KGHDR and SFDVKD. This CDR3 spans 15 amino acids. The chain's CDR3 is CATSDSTRATDTQYF. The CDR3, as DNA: TGTGCCACCAGTGATTCCACCCGGGCCACAGATACGCAGTATTTT.

The CDR3 protein is CASSWGTWNTEAFF. The CDR3 nucleotides read TGTGCCAGTAGTTGGGGAACTTGGAACACTGAAGCTTTCTTT. The chain has TRBV19 and TRBJ1-1; D not resolved. This CDR3 comprises 14 residues. Germline V lookup: CDR1 LNHDA, CDR2 SQIVND (reference sequence). The V and J ends lost 5 bases and 1 base respectively, with 11 bases between them.

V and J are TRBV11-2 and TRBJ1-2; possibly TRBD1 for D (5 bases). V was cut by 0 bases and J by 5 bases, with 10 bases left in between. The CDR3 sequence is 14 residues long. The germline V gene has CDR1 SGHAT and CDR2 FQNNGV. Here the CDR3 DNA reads TGTGCCAGCAGCTTAGACCTGGGACGGTATGGCTACACCTTC. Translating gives CASSLDLGRYGYTF. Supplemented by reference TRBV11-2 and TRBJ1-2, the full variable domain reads EAGVAQSPRYKIIEKRQSVAFWCNPISGHATLYWYQQILGQGPKLLIQFQNNGVVDDSQLPKDRFSAERLKGVDSTLKIQPAKLEDSAVYLCASSLDLGRYGYTFGSGTRLTVV.

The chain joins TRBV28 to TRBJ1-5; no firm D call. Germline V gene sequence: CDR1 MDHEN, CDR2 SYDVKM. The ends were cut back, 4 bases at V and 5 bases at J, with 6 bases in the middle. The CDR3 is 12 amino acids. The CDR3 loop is CASSSYYQPQHF. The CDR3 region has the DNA TGTGCCAGCAGTTCCTACTATCAGCCCCAGCATTTT.

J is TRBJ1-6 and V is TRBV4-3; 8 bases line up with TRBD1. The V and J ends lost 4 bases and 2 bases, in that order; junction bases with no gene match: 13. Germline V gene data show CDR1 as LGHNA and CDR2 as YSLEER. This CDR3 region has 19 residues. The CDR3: CASSPRVLAGGAYNSPLHF. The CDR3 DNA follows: TGCGCCAGCAGCCCTAGGGTTCTGGCAGGGGGCGCCTATAATTCACCCCTCCACTTT.

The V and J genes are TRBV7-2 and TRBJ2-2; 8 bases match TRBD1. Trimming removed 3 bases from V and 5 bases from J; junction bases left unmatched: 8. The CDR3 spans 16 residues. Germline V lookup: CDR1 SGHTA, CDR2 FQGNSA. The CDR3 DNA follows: TGTGCCAGCAGCTTTATCCCACAGGGGGTTACCGGGGAGCTGTTTTTT. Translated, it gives CASSFIPQGVTGELFF.

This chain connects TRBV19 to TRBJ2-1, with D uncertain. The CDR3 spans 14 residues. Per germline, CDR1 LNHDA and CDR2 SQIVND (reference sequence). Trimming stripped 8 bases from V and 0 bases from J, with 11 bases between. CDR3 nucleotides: TGTGCCAGTCAGCAAGCGCACTCCTACAATGAGCAGTTCTTC. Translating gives CASQQAHSYNEQFF.

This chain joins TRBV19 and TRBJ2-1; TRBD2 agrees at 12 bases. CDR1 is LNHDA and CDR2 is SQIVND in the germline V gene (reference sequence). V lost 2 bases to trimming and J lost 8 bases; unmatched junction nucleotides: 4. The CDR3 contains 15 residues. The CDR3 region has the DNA TGTGCCAGTAGTATATCTAGCGGGAGGGCCTATGAGCAGTTCTTC. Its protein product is CASSISSGRAYEQFF.

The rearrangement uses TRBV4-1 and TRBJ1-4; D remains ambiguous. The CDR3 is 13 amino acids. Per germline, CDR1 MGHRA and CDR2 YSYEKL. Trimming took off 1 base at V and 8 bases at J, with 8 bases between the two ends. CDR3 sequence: CASSQGRKEKLFF. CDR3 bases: TGCGCCAGCAGCCAAGGGAGGAAGGAAAAACTGTTTTTT.

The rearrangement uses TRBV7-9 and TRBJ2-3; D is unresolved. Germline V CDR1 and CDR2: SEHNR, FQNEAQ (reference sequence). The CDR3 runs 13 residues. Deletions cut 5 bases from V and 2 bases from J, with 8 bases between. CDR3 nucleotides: TGTGCCAGCAGCAGGGTCCTCACAGATACGCAGTATTTT. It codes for CASSRVLTDTQYF.

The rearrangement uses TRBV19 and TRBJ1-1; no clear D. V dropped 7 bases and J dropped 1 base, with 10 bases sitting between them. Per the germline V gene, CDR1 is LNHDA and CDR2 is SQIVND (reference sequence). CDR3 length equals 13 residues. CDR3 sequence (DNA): TGTGCCAGTATCCCGCAACGGAACACTGAAGCTTTCTTT. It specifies CASIPQRNTEAFF.